These 18 T cell receptor beta chains were all obtained from the same sample, sequenced in a study of T cells in Graves' hyperthyroidism and ophthalmopathy. The source material, RNA transcripts, was used to amplify TCR beta CDR3 regions. When the TCR CDR3 underwent first-round RT-PCR, the HTBI primer set was used. TCRdb redid the calling of the multiplex PCR reads with MiXCR, one entry per CDR3 protein. The sample yields around 700,000 distinct CDR3 sequences, over 35% seen once. Sequences were obtained from blood. Source of these receptors: a woman between 35 and 50 years old with Graves' hyperthyroidism.

Details on this clonotype: A read error may explain this, as a much larger clone is one base away. In DNA form, the CDR3 reads TGTGCCAGTAGTCCACCGAGACTTCGGAATGAAAAACTGTTTTTT. As protein: CASSPPRLRNEKLFF. This chain joins TRBV19 and TRBJ1-4, with unresolved D. There are 15 residues in the CDR3. Looked up from germline, CDR1 is LNHDA and CDR2 is SQIVND (reference sequence). V lost 5 bases and J 5 bases, leaving 15 bases between the germline ends. Together with reference TRBV19 and TRBJ1-4, the CDR3 gives the full variable domain: DGGITQSPKYLFRKEGQNVTLSCEQNLNHDAMYWYRQDPGQGLRLIYYSQIVNDFQKGDIAEGYSVSREKKESFPLTVTSAQKNPTAFYLCASSPPRLRNEKLFFGSGTQLSVL.

Many counts were recorded for this clonotype. V usage is TRBV6-5 and J usage is TRBJ1-5; TRBD1 is a possible D gene (5 bases). V was clipped by 8 bases and J by 6 bases, with 14 bases between them. Germline V gene data show CDR1 as MNHEY and CDR2 as SVGAGI. The CDR3 is made up of 13 amino acids. The CDR3 DNA is TGTGCCAGCTGGGGGGAGAACGCTCAGCCCCAGCATTTT. As protein: CASWGENAQPQHF.

The V call is TRBV6-1, the J call TRBJ2-2; D perhaps matches TRBD1 (6 bases). Germline V gives CDR1 MNHNS, CDR2 SASEGT. This CDR3 region has 15 residues. Trimming removed 6 bases from V and 3 bases from J, with 14 bases in between. The chain's CDR3 is CASSPIQGYTGELFF. The CDR3 DNA follows: TGTGCCAGCAGCCCTATCCAGGGGTACACCGGGGAGCTGTTTTTT.

About this clonotype: The junction and the germline gene differ at one end; a read error may be behind it. This chain joins TRBV29-1 and TRBJ2-7; 9 bases fit TRBD1. Germline CDR1 SQVTM, CDR2 ANQGSEA. This CDR3 has 14 amino acids. The CDR3 protein is CSVDRGTGPYQQYF. The CDR3 bases are TGCAGCGTTGACAGGGGGACAGGGCCCTACCAGCAGTACTTC.

This chain uses TRBV7-2 with TRBJ2-7; D is possibly TRBD1 or TRBD2 (5 bases each). The J call may be incorrect, as the DNA end agrees better with TRBJ2-1. Germline CDR1 is SGHTA and CDR2 is FQGNSA. The CDR3 length is 14 residues. The CDR3 region is CASSPGTPGNEQFF. Written as DNA, the CDR3 is TGTGCCAGCAGCCCAGGGACGCCCGGGAACGAGCAGTTCTTC.

The DNA for the CDR3 is TGTGCCAGCAGTGAGAGAACCGTCTCCTACGAGCAGTACTTC. It codes for CASSERTVSYEQYF. The chain combines TRBV2 with TRBJ2-7; D is ambiguous. The CDR3 extends over 14 amino acids. Looked up from germline, CDR1 is SNHLY and CDR2 is FYNNEI. Deletions cut 3 bases from V and 0 bases from J, with 9 bases between.

This clonotype was seen repeatedly, ten times or more. The chain employs TRBV19 and TRBJ1-1; weak D call: TRBD1 (6 bases). The ends were cut back, 9 bases at V and 1 base at J, with 12 bases in the middle. This CDR3 spans 13 amino acids. The V gene's germline CDR1 is LNHDA and CDR2 SQIVND (reference sequence). Here the CDR3 DNA reads TGTGCCAGCAGCATACAGGGGAACACTGAAGCTTTCTTT. This sequence encodes CASSIQGNTEAFF.

Turning to this clonotype: This likely comes from a read error, as the CDR3 has no conserved phenylalanine or tryptophan at its end. The chain uses TRBV4-1 and TRBJ1-5; D gene unclear. The CDR3 runs 15 residues. The V gene lost 0 bases and the J gene lost 1 base, with 7 bases spanning the gap. CDR1 is MGHRA and CDR2 is YSYEKL in the germline V gene. The CDR3 nucleotides read TGCGCCAGCAGCCAAGACGTGAGGAGCAATCAGCCCCAGCATCTT. Residues: CASSQDVRSNQPQHL.

A remark on this clonotype: An end of the junction differs from the germline gene, which may be a read error. The chain joins TRBV7-3 to TRBJ2-7; tentative D call: TRBD1 (6 bases). Germline loops: CDR1 SGHTA, CDR2 FQGTGA. This CDR3 spans 15 amino acids. The CDR3 is CATSRDWDIFYEQYF. CDR3 bases: TGTGCCACCAGCAGAGATTGGGACATATTCTACGAGCAGTACTTC.

V gene TRBV10-3 combines with J gene TRBJ2-1; possibly TRBD2 for D (8 bases). Germline values: CDR1 ENHRY, CDR2 SYGVKD. This CDR3 comprises 16 residues. V gave up 10 bases and J gave up 1 base, with 20 bases separating them. The CDR3 DNA reads TGTGCCACCAGGGGGACCGGCGGGGGGTCCTACAATGAGCAGTTCTTC. Its translation: CATRGTGGGSYNEQFF.

This clonotype was recorded at least ten times. The chain joins TRBV24-1 to TRBJ1-5; D is ambiguous. V was shortened by 6 bases and J by 2 bases, with 10 bases between the two germline ends. In germline, CDR1 is KGHDR, CDR2 SFDVKD. This CDR3 is 14 amino acids long. The CDR3 loop reads CATSSLEGNQPQHF. Written as DNA, the CDR3 is TGTGCCACCAGTTCTCTGGAAGGCAATCAGCCCCAGCATTTT.

The table lists this clonotype with many counts. A read error may produce the germline difference seen at one junction end. This chain uses TRBV18 with TRBJ2-7; perhaps TRBD1 as D (6 bases). There are 13 residues in the CDR3. The germline V gene has CDR1 KGHSH and CDR2 LQKENI. CDR3 sequence (DNA): TGCGCCAGCAGCCAAGGACAGAACTACGAGCAGTACTTC. It is translated as CASSQGQNYEQYF.

This clonotype has more than one count but fewer than ten. The chain combines TRBV6-5 with TRBJ1-3, with unresolved D. The V end was cut by 2 bases, the J end by 0 bases, with 5 bases between. CDR1 is MNHEY and CDR2 is SVGAGI in the germline V gene. CDR3 length equals 14 residues. The CDR3 is CASSYDISGNTIYF. The CDR3 nucleotides are TGTGCCAGCAGTTACGATATCTCTGGAAACACCATATATTTT.

A note on this clonotype: A much larger clonotype is one base distant, so this may be a read error. This sequence joins TRBV9 and TRBJ1-1; a possible D gene is TRBD1 (5 bases). Looked up from germline, CDR1 is SGDLS and CDR2 is YYNGEE. This CDR3 is built from 13 residues. This chain's CDR3 is CASSVGMDTKAFF. The DNA for the CDR3 is TGTGCCAGCAGCGTAGGGATGGACACTAAAGCTTTCTTT.

With respect to this clonotype: Relative to the germline gene, one junction end is altered; a read error may explain this. The rearrangement joins TRBV2 to TRBJ1-5; the match to TRBD1 covers 9 bases. Germline V CDR1 and CDR2: SNHLY, FYNNEI. This CDR3 is built from 16 residues. The CDR3 protein is CAISAFGTGKYQPQHF. CDR3 nucleotides: TGTGCCATCAGTGCCTTCGGGACAGGGAAGTATCAGCCCCAGCATTTT.

This clonotype was observed a single time. The limits of the CDR3 on the DNA are not certain, so only TCRdb's listed CDR3 is given. This chain links TRBV7-9 with TRBJ2-2; the DNA was not compared with TRBD1, the D call given in the table. The V gene's germline CDR1 is SEHNR and CDR2 FQNEAQ (reference sequence). The CDR3 length equals 15 residues, ends included. CDR3 residues: CASSWSGTGTGSCFF.

The chain recombines TRBV5-4 with TRBJ2-2; D is perhaps TRBD1 (5 bases). V shed 2 bases and J shed 8 bases, with 7 bases lying between them. The germline gives CDR1 SGHNT, CDR2 YYREEE (reference sequence). This CDR3 region has 12 residues. CDR3 sequence reads: CASSFWTGELFF. CDR3 nucleotide sequence: TGTGCCAGCAGCTTCTGGACAGGGGAGCTGTTTTTT.

The chain couples TRBV10-3 to TRBJ2-1; D gene ambiguous. This CDR3 has 13 residues. V shed 11 bases and J shed 6 bases, with 17 bases lying between them. CDR1 and CDR2 (germline): ENHRY, SYGVKD. The CDR3 sequence: CAHSRPEINEQFF. CDR3 bases: TGTGCCCATTCGAGGCCAGAGATCAATGAGCAGTTCTTC.